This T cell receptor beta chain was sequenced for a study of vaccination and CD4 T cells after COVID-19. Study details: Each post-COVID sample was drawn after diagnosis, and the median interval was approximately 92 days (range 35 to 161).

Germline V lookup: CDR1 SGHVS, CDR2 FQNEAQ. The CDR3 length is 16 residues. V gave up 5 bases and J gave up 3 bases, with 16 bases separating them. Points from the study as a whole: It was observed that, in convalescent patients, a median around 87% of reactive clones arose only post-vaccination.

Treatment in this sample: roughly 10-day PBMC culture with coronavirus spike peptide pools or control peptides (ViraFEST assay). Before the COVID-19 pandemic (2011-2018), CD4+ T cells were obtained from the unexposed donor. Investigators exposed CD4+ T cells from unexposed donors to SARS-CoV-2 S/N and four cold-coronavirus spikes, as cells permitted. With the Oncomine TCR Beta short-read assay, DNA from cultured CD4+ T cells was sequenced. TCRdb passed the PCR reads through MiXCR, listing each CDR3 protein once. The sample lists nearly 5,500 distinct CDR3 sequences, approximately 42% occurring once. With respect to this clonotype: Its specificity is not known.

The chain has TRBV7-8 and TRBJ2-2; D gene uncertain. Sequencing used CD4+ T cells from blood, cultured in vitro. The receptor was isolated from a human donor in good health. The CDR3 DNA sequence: TGTGCCAGCAGCCCGGTTTTAGGCAGGCACACCGGGGAGCTGTTTTTT. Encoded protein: CASSPVLGRHTGELFF.